What follows are 20 T cell receptor beta chains derived from one specimen sequenced in a study of control samples from healthy donors and cancer patients (dated by TCRdb to the early 2020s). The library was prepared using the immunoSEQ multiplex PCR assay. In its TCRdb copy, this immuneACCESS table keeps in-frame sequences only and misses some clones. Where compared with another copy, unresolved V genes explain less than half of these, and the others have no known cause. In all, the sample holds about 130,000 clones, and approximately 94% of those were seen once. The ten largest clones represent about 3.5% of the sample. Sequenced input: blood. The receptor source for this set is a man aged 25 to 40 in good health.

This chain connects TRBV11-2 to TRBJ2-7; D gene ambiguous. The CDR3 has 13 residues. Germline loops: CDR1 SGHAT, CDR2 FQNNGV. The V gene lost 1 base and the J gene lost 3 bases, with 7 bases spanning the gap. CDR3 region: CASSLAGHYEQYF. DNA for the CDR3: TGTGCCAGCAGCTTAGCAGGCCACTACGAGCAGTACTTC.

The chain has TRBV30 and TRBJ2-1; D perhaps matches TRBD2 (6 bases). V was shortened by 2 bases and J by 10 bases, with 12 bases between the two germline ends. CDR3 size: 12 residues. CDR1 GTSNPN and CDR2 SVGIG come from the germline V gene (reference sequence). CDR3 region: CAWSRGNREQFF. The CDR3 DNA reads as TGTGCCTGGAGTCGGGGGAATAGGGAGCAGTTCTTC.

CDR3 nucleotides: TGTGCCAGCAGCCAAGAAAGAAGGGCTCAAGCTTTCTTT. Amino acids: CASSQERRAQAFF. The rearrangement joins TRBV4-2 to TRBJ1-1, with D unclear. The ends were cut back, 0 bases at V and 9 bases at J, with 11 bases in the middle. The CDR3 is 13 amino acids. Germline lookup yields CDR1 LGHNA and CDR2 YNFKEQ.

The rearrangement links TRBV19 to TRBJ1-1, with D unresolved. The CDR3 loop spans 16 amino acids. Germline CDR1 reads LNHDA; CDR2 reads SQIVND (reference sequence). The ends were cut back, 2 bases at V and 2 bases at J, with 15 bases in the middle. The CDR3 DNA is TGTGCCAGTAGTATATCAGGAAGGCAGCCTAACACTGAAGCTTTCTTT. It is translated as CASSISGRQPNTEAFF.

The V and J genes are TRBV12-2 and TRBJ1-2; the DNA was not compared with TRBD1, the D call given in the table. TRBV12-2 is deemed a pseudogene. This CDR3 comprises 15 residues. CDR3 in amino acids: CASRPPDRANYGYTF. For the CDR3, the DNA is TGTGCAAGTCGCCCCCCGGACAGGGCGAACTATGGCTACACCTTC.

The chain uses TRBV27 and TRBJ1-2; possible D gene TRBD1, 6 bases. This CDR3 is 13 amino acids long. Per the germline V gene, CDR1 is MNHEY and CDR2 is SMNVEV (reference sequence). The V end was cut by 4 bases, the J end by 11 bases, with 17 bases between. CDR3 sequence (DNA): TGTGCCAGCAGTTCCGGGACGGACAGAGGATACACCTTC. It yields the protein CASSSGTDRGYTF.

This chain connects TRBV3-1 (or the pseudogene TRBV3-2) to TRBJ2-2; D may correspond to TRBD1 or TRBD2 (5 bases each). The CDR3 is 14 residues long. Germline CDR1 is LGHDT and CDR2 is YNNKEL (reference sequence). V lost 1 base to trimming and J lost 6 bases, with 9 bases between them. The CDR3, as DNA: TGTGCCAGCAGCCAAGGAGGGGAGTCCGGGGAGCTGTTTTTT. This sequence encodes CASSQGGESGELFF.

The count of this clone is one. The CDR3 nucleotides are TGTGCCAATCCGTGGGGTGGTCCGAACTATGGCTACACCTTC. It encodes CANPWGGPNYGYTF. The chain has TRBV2 and TRBJ1-2; unclear D gene. The V and J ends lost 10 bases and 2 bases respectively, with 17 bases between them. Germline CDR1 and CDR2: SNHLY and FYNNEI. The CDR3 length is 14 residues.

The chain combines TRBV5-8 with TRBJ1-1; no clear D gene. The CDR3 totals 12 residues. Trimming stripped 3 bases from V and 1 base from J, with 4 bases between. The V gene's germline CDR1 is SGHTS and CDR2 YDEGEE. The CDR3: CASSWTNTEAFF. The CDR3 DNA is TGTGCCAGCAGCTGGACGAACACTGAAGCTTTCTTT.

The genes are TRBV19 and TRBJ2-5; tentative D call: TRBD1 (6 bases). V was shortened by 0 bases and J by 4 bases, with 12 bases between the two germline ends. Germline loops: CDR1 LNHDA, CDR2 SQIVND (reference sequence). The CDR3 length is 15 residues. CDR3 nucleotide sequence: TGTGCCAGTAGTATAGACAGGGGAGAGAGAGAGACCCAGTACTTC. Translated, it gives CASSIDRGERETQYF.

The V gene is TRBV12-3 or TRBV12-4, the J gene TRBJ1-3; D call uncertain. Trimming cost V 9 bases and J 0 bases, with 9 bases left between them. This CDR3 spans 13 amino acids. In nucleotides, the CDR3 is TGTGCCAGTACAGCAAGCTCTGGAAACACCATATATTTT. It translates to CASTASSGNTIYF.

The gene calls are TRBV9 and TRBJ2-3; D possibly uses TRBD1 or TRBD2 (7 bases each). The germline V gene encodes CDR1 SGDLS and CDR2 YYNGEE. CDR3 size: 15 residues. The V end lost 4 bases, the J end lost 4 bases, and 16 bases lay between the germline ends. In DNA, the CDR3 is TGTGCCAGCAGCCCCGGGGGAGGGGGCGCAGATACGCAGTATTTT. Translated: CASSPGGGGADTQYF.

The chain's CDR3 is CASRGWGTEAFF. The CDR3 DNA follows: TGTGCCAGCAGGGGATGGGGCACTGAAGCTTTCTTT. The J gene is TRBJ1-1, the V gene TRBV6-5; D call uncertain. Trimming stripped 6 bases from V and 4 bases from J, with 9 bases between. This CDR3 is 12 amino acids long. Germline V gives CDR1 MNHEY, CDR2 SVGAGI.

The rearrangement links TRBV7-2 to TRBJ2-2, with D perhaps TRBD1 (5 bases). CDR3 length: 16 amino acids. Germline CDR1 SGHTA, CDR2 FQGNSA. V was cut by 1 base and J by 4 bases, with 13 bases left in between. CDR3 region: CASSLVQGFGTGELFF. CDR3 coding DNA: TGTGCCAGCAGCTTAGTCCAGGGATTTGGCACCGGGGAGCTGTTTTTT.

The genes are TRBV27 and TRBJ1-6, with D tentatively TRBD1 (5 bases). The CDR3 sequence is 16 residues long. The V end lost 5 bases, the J end lost 8 bases, and 19 bases lay between the germline ends. Germline V CDR1 and CDR2: MNHEY, SMNVEV (reference sequence). CDR3 region: CASSGGVGGADSPLHF. DNA for the CDR3: TGTGCCAGCAGTGGGGGTGTGGGGGGAGCCGATTCACCCCTCCACTTT.

This clone was found once. The V call is TRBV7-2, the J call TRBJ1-1; D uncertain. The V end was cut by 6 bases, the J end by 4 bases, with 9 bases between. The CDR3 loop spans 12 amino acids. From germline, CDR1 is SGHTA and CDR2 FQGNSA. CDR3 in amino acids: CASRKGRTEAFF. The CDR3 bases are TGTGCCAGCAGAAAGGGTCGCACTGAAGCTTTCTTT.

The chain carries TRBV5-4 and TRBJ2-3; 13 bases map to TRBD2. Germline CDR1 SGHNT, CDR2 YYREEE (reference sequence). V was clipped by 0 bases and J by 2 bases; unmatched bases: 3. The CDR3 length is 17 residues. The CDR3 here is CASSLEGLAGFTDTQYF. For the CDR3, the DNA is TGTGCCAGCAGCTTGGAGGGACTAGCGGGGTTCACAGATACGCAGTATTTT.

The chain recombines TRBV18 with TRBJ2-1; tentatively, D is TRBD1 or TRBD2 (5 bases each). The CDR3 totals 12 residues. Germline V gene sequence: CDR1 KGHSH, CDR2 LQKENI. V lost 2 bases and J lost 6, with 5 bases in between. CDR3 region: CASSPGTNEQFF. CDR3 sequence (DNA): TGTGCCAGCTCACCAGGGACCAATGAGCAGTTCTTC.

This clone came up once. The DNA of the CDR3 is TGTGCCAGCAGCTTAGGCGGGGGGCCGGACACCGGGGAGCTGTTTTTT. It yields the protein CASSLGGGPDTGELFF. The chain couples TRBV7-8 to TRBJ2-2, with 8 bases aligning to TRBD2. This CDR3 contains 16 residues. Looked up from germline, CDR1 is SGHVS and CDR2 is FQNEAQ. Trimming took 1 base from V and 3 from J; bases not matched to a gene: 4. Combining the CDR3 with reference TRBV7-8 and TRBJ2-2 gives the whole variable domain GAGVSQSPRYKVAKRGQDVALRCDPISGHVSLFWYQQALGQGPEFLTYFQNEAQLDKSGLPSDRFFAERPEGSVSTLKIQRTQQEDSAVYLCASSLGGGPDTGELFFGEGSRLTVL.

The J gene is TRBJ2-5, the V gene TRBV30; 11 nucleotides match TRBD2. The CDR3 has 14 amino acids. CDR1 is GTSNPN, CDR2 SVGIG, per germline (reference sequence). CDR3 nucleotide sequence: TGTGCTGGGAACGGGTTAGCGGGGGGGGAGACCCAGTACTTC. Its translation is CAGNGLAGGETQYF.